This record concerns one T cell receptor (beta chain) sequence. Libraries were prepared by immunoSEQ multiplex PCR; TCRdb keeps only in-frame clonotypes and omits some of them. In the table there are about 140,000 clones, roughly 89% of which are singletons. V was clipped by 7 bases and J by 4 bases; unmatched bases: 8. CDR1 and CDR2 (germline): GTSNPN, SVGIG (reference sequence). This CDR3 comprises 14 residues. The data belong to a study of T cell responses to AZD1222 COVID-19 vaccine. This specimen was peripheral blood, taken on day 0 of AZD1222 vaccination. V gene TRBV30 combines with J gene TRBJ1-3; 9 nucleotides match TRBD1. The TCR comes from an adult in good health. The CDR3 is CASQGDRAGNTIYF. The CDR3 nucleotides are TGTGCCTCCCAAGGGGACAGGGCGGGAAACACCATATATTTT.